The 25 T cell receptor beta chains reported below all come from one sample, sequenced in a study of T cells in Graves' hyperthyroidism and ophthalmopathy. Amplified regions were TCR beta CDR3 sequences from RNA transcripts. RT-PCR in the first round (using the HTBI primer set) targeted the TCR CDR3. TCRdb passed the multiplex PCR reads through MiXCR, listing each CDR3 protein once. The table has about 700,000 distinct CDR3 sequences, less than 15% seen once. The sample consisted of blood. Receptor source: a woman younger than 30 with Graves' hyperthyroidism.

The chain couples TRBV29-1 to TRBJ1-1; TRBD1 might be the D (5 bases). This CDR3 contains 12 residues. The ends were cut back, 7 bases at V and 7 bases at J, with 16 bases in the middle. CDR1 is SQVTM and CDR2 is ANQGSEA in the germline V gene. DNA of the CDR3: TGCAGCGGGGGCTGGCAGGGCCTTGAAGCTTTCTTT. Translation: CSGGWQGLEAFF.

A single count supports this clonotype. The genes are TRBV7-9 and TRBJ2-7, with 11 bases fitting TRBD2. This CDR3 region has 15 residues. V was clipped by 6 bases and J by 3 bases; unmatched bases: 7. Germline CDR1 and CDR2: SEHNR and FQNEAQ (reference sequence). The CDR3 bases are TGTGCCAGCAGACCACTGACTAGCGGGAACTACGAGCAGTACTTC. This translates into CASRPLTSGNYEQYF.

This clonotype was observed a few times. One end of the junction fails to match germline, which may point to a read error. The chain is built from TRBV15 and TRBJ2-1; D unclear. The germline CDR1 and CDR2 sequences are LNHNV and YYDKDF (reference sequence). This CDR3 has 13 amino acids. CDR3 DNA: TGTGCCACCAGCCCAAGGGCCGGAGATGACCAGTTCTTC. Its translation is CATSPRAGDDQFF.

The rearrangement links TRBV19 to TRBJ2-7, with TRBD1 identical over 7 bases. J gave up 0 bases and V 6 bases, and 8 bases lay outside the gene matches. This CDR3 region has 15 residues. Germline CDR1 is LNHDA and CDR2 is SQIVND (reference sequence). The CDR3 is CASRWRQGDSYEQYF. The CDR3 DNA follows: TGTGCCAGTAGATGGAGACAGGGCGACTCCTACGAGCAGTACTTC. Together with reference TRBV19 and TRBJ2-7, the CDR3 gives the full variable domain: DGGITQSPKYLFRKEGQNVTLSCEQNLNHDAMYWYRQDPGQGLRLIYYSQIVNDFQKGDIAEGYSVSREKKESFPLTVTSAQKNPTAFYLCASRWRQGDSYEQYFGPGTRLTVT.

This clonotype was seen many times. V gene TRBV11-3 combines with J gene TRBJ2-3, with 11 bases that match TRBD2. CDR1 and CDR2 (germline): SGHNT, YENEEA. CDR3 size: 18 residues. V dropped 3 bases and J dropped 1; count of bases not matched to a gene: 9. DNA of the CDR3: TGTGCCAGCAGCTTCCCACTAGCGGGAGCTGGGGGCACAGATACGCAGTATTTT. This translates into CASSFPLAGAGGTDTQYF.

This clonotype was counted ten times or more. V is TRBV28 and J is TRBJ2-7; 9 bases agree with TRBD2. The CDR3 loop spans 16 amino acids. The germline gives CDR1 MDHEN, CDR2 SYDVKM. V gave up 2 bases and J gave up 12 bases; unmatched junction bases: 17. The CDR3 DNA is TGTGCCAGCAGTTTAGCGGGGGGGACAACCGTCTCCGGAGGGTACTTC. As protein: CASSLAGGTTVSGGYF. The full variable domain, in which reference TRBV28 and TRBJ2-7 provide the parts outside the CDR3, is DVKVTQSSRYLVKRTGEKVFLECVQDMDHENMFWYRQDPGLGLRLIYFSYDVKMKEKGDIPEGYSVSREKKERFSLILESASTNQTSMYLCASSLAGGTTVSGGYFGPGTRLTVT.

At least ten counts were recorded for this clonotype. This chain joins TRBV11-2 and TRBJ2-3; the D gene is possibly TRBD2 (6 bases). Between the trimmed V and J ends, which lost 4 bases and 5 bases, there was a span of 19 bases. The CDR3 contains 16 residues. Germline CDR1 SGHAT, CDR2 FQNNGV. This CDR3 reads CASSSTGTLEGDTQYF. CDR3 DNA: TGTGCCAGCAGCTCAACCGGGACCCTGGAGGGAGATACGCAGTATTTT.

This clonotype was picked up many times. The chain combines TRBV6-5 with TRBJ2-5; D is perhaps TRBD1 (5 bases). Germline loops: CDR1 MNHEY, CDR2 SVGAGI. This CDR3 is 13 amino acids long. V lost 2 bases, J lost 1 base, and 5 bases lay in between. The CDR3 region is CASSYDSQETQYF. CDR3 in DNA: TGTGCCAGCAGTTACGACAGCCAAGAGACCCAGTACTTC.

V gene TRBV9 combines with J gene TRBJ2-7; no definite D call. Germline V gene sequence: CDR1 SGDLS, CDR2 YYNGEE. There are 14 residues in the CDR3. Trimming stripped 0 bases from V and 6 bases from J, with 13 bases between. The CDR3 here is CASSVASRPGEQYF. In DNA, the CDR3 is TGTGCCAGCAGCGTAGCGTCGAGGCCAGGCGAGCAGTACTTC.

This chain connects TRBV5-6 to TRBJ1-1, with D maybe TRBD1 (6 bases). Germline V gives CDR1 SGHDT, CDR2 YYEEEE. Trimming pared 0 bases from V and 5 bases from J, leaving 14 bases between. CDR3 length: 15 amino acids. CDR3 DNA sequence: TGTGCCAGCAGCTTGGGGGAAGGGAGGGGGACTGAAGCTTTCTTT. The encoded protein is CASSLGEGRGTEAFF.

In this sample, this clonotype turned up many times. DNA of the CDR3: TGTGCCAGCAGTTTAAGGCGGGACGACACAGATACGCAGTATTTT. Protein sequence: CASSLRRDDTDTQYF. The chain recombines TRBV12-3 or TRBV12-4 with TRBJ2-3, with D perhaps TRBD2 (6 bases). With 2 bases removed from V and 2 bases from J, the gap between germline ends came to 11 bases. The CDR3 is 15 amino acids.

This clonotype showed up many times. The chain has TRBV28 and TRBJ2-2; TRBD2 matches 12 bases. The CDR3 extends over 17 amino acids. V lost 5 bases to trimming and J lost 4 bases; unmatched junction nucleotides: 8. Germline V gene data show CDR1 as MDHEN and CDR2 as SYDVKM. The chain's CDR3 is CASSPLTSGRTTGELFF. In nucleotides, the CDR3 is TGTGCCAGCAGTCCTCTGACTAGCGGGAGAACCACCGGGGAGCTGTTTTTT.

This clonotype was detected many times. The chain uses TRBV11-3 and TRBJ2-4; 8 bases map to TRBD1. The CDR3 spans 17 residues. Trimming took 6 bases from V and 1 from J; bases not matched to a gene: 11. Germline assignment: CDR1 SGHNT and CDR2 YENEEA. The CDR3 bases are TGTGCCAGCAGTTCGTGGTCGACAGGGGTTGCCAAAAACATTCAGTACTTC. It translates to CASSSWSTGVAKNIQYF.

This clonotype came up a few times. V and J are TRBV5-6 and TRBJ2-3; no definite D call. Trimming stripped 1 base from V and 5 bases from J, with 14 bases between. Looked up from germline, CDR1 is SGHDT and CDR2 is YYEEEE. The CDR3 has 15 amino acids. DNA for the CDR3: TGTGCCAGCAGCTTGTTAACCCCTTTCGGAGATACGCAGTATTTT. Residues: CASSLLTPFGDTQYF.

A note on this clonotype: A much more abundant neighbour one base away suggests this may be a read error. V and J are TRBV13 and TRBJ2-3; D not resolved. Germline CDR1 is PRHDT and CDR2 is FYEKMQ (reference sequence). The CDR3 is 11 residues long. CDR3 loop: CAGSFRDTQYF. The CDR3 coding sequence is TGTGCCGGCAGCTTTCGAGATACGCAGTATTTT.

This clonotype showed up many times. The chain carries TRBV6-5 and TRBJ2-7; possibly TRBD2 for D (6 bases). V was clipped by 0 bases and J by 5 bases, with 14 bases between them. CDR1 and CDR2 from the germline V gene are MNHEY and SVGAGI. The CDR3 sequence is 15 residues long. In nucleotides, the CDR3 is TGTGCCAGCAGTTACTCGAGTGGGAGGTTCCACGAGCAGTACTTC. Protein sequence: CASSYSSGRFHEQYF.

This clonotype was seen at least ten times. The chain joins TRBV15 to TRBJ1-5; D not certain. The CDR3 contains 15 residues. Germline V lookup: CDR1 LNHNV, CDR2 YYDKDF (reference sequence). V was trimmed by 1 base and J by 3 bases, leaving 10 bases between them. The CDR3 here is CATSRAGRDNQPQHF. The DNA of the CDR3 is TGTGCCACCAGCAGAGCGGGTAGGGACAATCAGCCCCAGCATTTT.

This clonotype was found many times. This chain links TRBV7-9 with TRBJ2-3, with TRBD2 matching 11 bases. V shed 5 bases and J 5 bases; nucleotides not matched to a gene: 9. This CDR3 spans 16 amino acids. Germline CDR1 and CDR2: SEHNR and FQNEAQ (reference sequence). The CDR3: CASSPSASGRLDTQYF. CDR3 sequence (DNA): TGTGCCAGCAGCCCCTCCGCTAGCGGGAGGTTAGATACGCAGTATTTT.

This clonotype was observed a handful of times. V gene TRBV7-3 combines with J gene TRBJ2-5; D is possibly TRBD1 or TRBD2 (5 bases each). CDR1 and CDR2 from the germline V gene are SGHTA and FQGTGA. CDR3 length equals 16 residues. V gave up 2 bases and J gave up 5 bases, with 18 bases separating them. The CDR3 reads CASSLFSGTPVETQYF. CDR3 in DNA: TGTGCCAGCAGCTTATTCTCCGGGACCCCTGTCGAGACCCAGTACTTC. Combining the CDR3 with reference TRBV7-3 and TRBJ2-5 gives the whole variable domain GAGVSQTPSNKVTEKGKYVELRCDPISGHTALYWYRQSLGQGPEFLIYFQGTGAADDSGLPNDRFFAVRPEGSVSTLKIQRTERGDSAVYLCASSLFSGTPVETQYFGPGTRLLVL.

In this sample, this clonotype turned up many times. V and J are TRBV30 and TRBJ2-2; D might be TRBD1 or TRBD2, each matching 6 bases. CDR1 and CDR2 (germline): GTSNPN, SVGIG (reference sequence). This CDR3 has 12 residues. V shed 7 bases and J shed 7 bases, with 13 bases lying between them. DNA for the CDR3: TGTGCCTACCTGGAGGGGGGCGGGGAGCTGTTTTTT. Protein: CAYLEGGGELFF.

This clonotype has ten or more counts. The rearrangement links TRBV7-2 to TRBJ1-1; D perhaps matches TRBD1 (5 bases). Germline V gene data show CDR1 as SGHTA and CDR2 as FQGNSA. V lost 5 bases to trimming and J lost 6 bases, with 16 bases between them. The CDR3 has 14 residues. The DNA for the CDR3 is TGTGCCAGCAGCACAGGAGGGGTTGTAGCTGAAGCTTTCTTT. As protein: CASSTGGVVAEAFF.

This chain connects TRBV7-2 to TRBJ2-3; tentatively, D is TRBD1 (5 bases). The CDR3 is 21 amino acids. Germline V gene sequence: CDR1 SGHTA, CDR2 FQGNSA. V was clipped by 2 bases and J by 1 base, with 28 bases between them. The CDR3, as DNA: TGTGCCAGCAGCTTACCCACCTACTTCTCTAGGACAACGCCGGGCACAGATACGCAGTATTTT. Translation gives CASSLPTYFSRTTPGTDTQYF.

This clonotype showed up just a few times. CDR3 sequence reads: CASSQAPLAGVADTQYF. The CDR3 bases are TGCGCCAGCAGCCAAGCTCCCCTAGCGGGAGTGGCAGATACGCAGTATTTT. The chain employs TRBV4-3 and TRBJ2-3; 10 positions match TRBD2. The CDR3 has 17 amino acids. Germline values: CDR1 LGHNA, CDR2 YSLEER. V was clipped by 1 base and J by 4 bases; unmatched bases: 8.

The CDR3 spells CASLQQGTAGPYEQYF. In DNA form, the CDR3 reads TGTGCCAGCCTCCAACAGGGGACGGCAGGTCCCTACGAGCAGTACTTC. The chain has TRBV6-1 and TRBJ2-7; 7 bases are shared with TRBD1. The CDR3 spans 16 residues. V lost 8 bases, J lost 2 bases, and 15 bases stayed unmatched. Germline V gene lookup returns CDR1 MNHNS and CDR2 SASEGT.

This clonotype has ten or more counts. CDR3 amino acids: CASSLSEDGKAFF. The CDR3 DNA reads TGTGCCAGCAGCTTAAGTGAGGACGGTAAAGCTTTCTTT. The V call is TRBV7-9, the J call TRBJ1-1, with D unresolved. V was cut by 2 bases and J by 9 bases, with 13 bases left in between. This CDR3 has 13 amino acids. CDR1 is SEHNR and CDR2 is FQNEAQ in the germline V gene (reference sequence).